This T cell receptor (beta chain) was sequenced for a study of human T cells and chemical hapten exposure. Findings and caveats of the study: Compared to controls, expanded TCRs made significantly more large clusters of similar CDR3s.

It was the library that attached unique molecular identifiers to individual cDNA molecules. TCRdb redid the calling of the RACE reads with MiXCR, one entry per CDR3 protein. The sample has 95,000 to 150,000 distinct CDR3 sequences; about 11% are singletons. V was pared by 3 bases and J by 0 bases, with 14 bases of the junction left unmatched. The germline gives CDR1 DFQATT, CDR2 SNEGSKA (reference sequence). CDR3 length equals 19 residues. This clonotype was picked up a small number of times. Its antigen is not identified. Sample time point: patch test 3, about 24 weeks after DPC sensitization. Treatment given: therapeutic diphenylcyclopropenone sensitization with weekly scalp DPC. The study extracted total RNA from unfractionated whole blood.

The source was whole blood, collected in connection with sensitization to the hapten diphenylcyclopropenone (DPC). The sequence derives from a woman between 50 and 59 years old with alopecia areata. Some clones in this sample may be carry-over from other donors' samples. The chain has TRBV20-1 and TRBJ2-6, with TRBD1 matching over 7 bases. DNA of the CDR3: TGCAGTGCTAGTGTCCCGCAGGGACAGCCTTACTCTGGGGCCAACGTCCTGACTTTC. Translation: CSASVPQGQPYSGANVLTF.